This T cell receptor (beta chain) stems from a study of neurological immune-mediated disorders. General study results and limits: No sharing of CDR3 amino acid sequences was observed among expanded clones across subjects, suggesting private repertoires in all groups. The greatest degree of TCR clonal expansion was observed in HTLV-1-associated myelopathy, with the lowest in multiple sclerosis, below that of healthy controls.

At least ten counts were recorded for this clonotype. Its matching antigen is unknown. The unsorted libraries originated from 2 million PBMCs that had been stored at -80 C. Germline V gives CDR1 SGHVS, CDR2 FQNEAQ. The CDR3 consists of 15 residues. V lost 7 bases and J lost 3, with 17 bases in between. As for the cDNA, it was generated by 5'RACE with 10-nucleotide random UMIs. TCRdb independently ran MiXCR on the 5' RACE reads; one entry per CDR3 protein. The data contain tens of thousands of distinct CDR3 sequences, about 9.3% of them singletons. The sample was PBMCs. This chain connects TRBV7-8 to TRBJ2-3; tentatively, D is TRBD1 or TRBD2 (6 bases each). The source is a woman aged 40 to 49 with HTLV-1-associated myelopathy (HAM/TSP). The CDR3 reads CASTLRGGPTDTQYF. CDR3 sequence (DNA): TGTGCCAGCACCCTACGAGGGGGGCCAACAGATACGCAGTATTTT.